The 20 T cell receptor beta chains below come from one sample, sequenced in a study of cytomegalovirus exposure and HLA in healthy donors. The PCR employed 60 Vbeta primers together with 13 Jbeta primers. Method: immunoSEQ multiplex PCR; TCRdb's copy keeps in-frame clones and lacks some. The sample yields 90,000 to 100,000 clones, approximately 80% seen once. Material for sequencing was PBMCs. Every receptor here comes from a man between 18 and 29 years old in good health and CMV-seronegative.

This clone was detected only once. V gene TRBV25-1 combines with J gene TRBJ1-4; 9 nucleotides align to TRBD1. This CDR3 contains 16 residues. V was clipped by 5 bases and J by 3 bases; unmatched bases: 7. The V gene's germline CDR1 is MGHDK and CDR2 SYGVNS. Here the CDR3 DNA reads TGTGCCAGCAGTTGGGACAGGGTTAAGTCTAATGAAAAACTGTTTTTT. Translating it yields CASSWDRVKSNEKLFF.

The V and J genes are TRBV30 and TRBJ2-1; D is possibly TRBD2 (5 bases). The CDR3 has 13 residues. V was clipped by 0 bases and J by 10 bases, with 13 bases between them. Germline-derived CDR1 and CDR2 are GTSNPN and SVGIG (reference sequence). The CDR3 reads CAWSVRGGWEQFF. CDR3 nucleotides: TGTGCCTGGAGTGTACGGGGTGGGTGGGAGCAGTTCTTC.

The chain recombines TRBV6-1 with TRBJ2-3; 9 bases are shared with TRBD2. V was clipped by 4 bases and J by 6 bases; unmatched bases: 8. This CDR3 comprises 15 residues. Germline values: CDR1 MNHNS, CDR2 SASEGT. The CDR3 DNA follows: TGTGCCAGCAGTGTCGGGCTAGCGGGGTCTGATACGCAGTATTTT. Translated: CASSVGLAGSDTQYF.

CDR3 amino acids: CASSLFGMNTEAFF. DNA for the CDR3: TGCGCCAGCAGCTTGTTCGGTATGAACACTGAAGCTTTCTTT. This chain connects TRBV5-1 to TRBJ1-1; D unclear. CDR3 length: 14 residues. Trimming took off 1 base at V and 0 bases at J, with 7 bases between the two ends. The germline V gene has CDR1 SGHRS and CDR2 YFSETQ.

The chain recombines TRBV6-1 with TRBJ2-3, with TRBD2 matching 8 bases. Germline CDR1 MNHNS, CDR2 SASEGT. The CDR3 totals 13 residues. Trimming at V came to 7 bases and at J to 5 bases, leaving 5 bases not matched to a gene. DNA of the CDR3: TGTGCCAGCAACGGGGGGGCGGGAGATACGCAGTATTTT. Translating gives CASNGGAGDTQYF.

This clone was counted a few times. The CDR3 is CASRTMNTEAFF. CDR3 coding DNA: TGTGCCAGCAGGACAATGAACACTGAAGCTTTCTTT. The rearrangement joins TRBV2 to TRBJ1-1; D is undetermined. Trimming shortened V by 6 bases and J by 0 bases, and 5 bases separated the two germline ends. The germline V gene encodes CDR1 SNHLY and CDR2 FYNNEI. CDR3 length: 12 residues.

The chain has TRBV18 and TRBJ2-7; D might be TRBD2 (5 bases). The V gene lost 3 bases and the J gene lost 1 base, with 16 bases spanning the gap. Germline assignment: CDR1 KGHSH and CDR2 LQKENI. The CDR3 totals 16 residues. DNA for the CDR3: TGTGCCAGCTCACCCGAGGGTCCCCAAGGGTCCTACGAGCAGTACTTC. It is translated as CASSPEGPQGSYEQYF.

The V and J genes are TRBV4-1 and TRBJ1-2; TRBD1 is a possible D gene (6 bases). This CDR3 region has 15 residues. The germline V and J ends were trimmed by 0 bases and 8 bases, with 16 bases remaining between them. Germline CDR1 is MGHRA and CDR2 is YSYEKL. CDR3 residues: CASSQEPQGVLGYTF. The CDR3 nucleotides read TGCGCCAGCAGCCAAGAACCACAGGGTGTATTAGGCTACACCTTC.

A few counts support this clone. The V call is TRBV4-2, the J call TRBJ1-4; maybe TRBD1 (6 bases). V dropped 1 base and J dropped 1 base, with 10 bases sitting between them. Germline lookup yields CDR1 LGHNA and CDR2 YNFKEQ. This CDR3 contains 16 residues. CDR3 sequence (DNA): TGTGCCAGCAGCCAAGCGGTAGGGGGAACTAATGAAAAACTGTTTTTT. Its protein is CASSQAVGGTNEKLFF.

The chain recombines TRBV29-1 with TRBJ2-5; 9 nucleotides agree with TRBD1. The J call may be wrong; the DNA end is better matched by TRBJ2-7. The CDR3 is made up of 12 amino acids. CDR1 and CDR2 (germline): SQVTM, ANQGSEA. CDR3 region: CSVEDRGDEQYF. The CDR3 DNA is TGCAGCGTTGAGGACAGGGGTGACGAGCAGTACTTC.

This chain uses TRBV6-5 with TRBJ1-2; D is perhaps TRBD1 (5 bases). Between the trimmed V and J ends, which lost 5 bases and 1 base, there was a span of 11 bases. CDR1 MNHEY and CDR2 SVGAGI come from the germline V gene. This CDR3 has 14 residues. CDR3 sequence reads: CASSPGDLNYGYTF. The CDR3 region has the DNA TGTGCCAGCAGTCCGGGGGACCTTAACTATGGCTACACCTTC.

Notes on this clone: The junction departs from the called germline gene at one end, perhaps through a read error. The CDR3 DNA sequence: TGTTCCAGCAGCTCACCCCCTCCAGGGTGGGGAACTGATGGCTACACCTTC. It yields the protein CSSSSPPPGWGTDGYTF. The chain carries TRBV7-9 and TRBJ1-2; D is perhaps TRBD1 (5 bases). Germline CDR1 SEHNR, CDR2 FQNEAQ (reference sequence). The CDR3 spans 17 residues. The entire variable domain, with the rest obtained from reference TRBV7-9 and TRBJ1-2, is as follows: DTGVSQNPRHKITKRGQNVTFRCDPISEHNRLYWYRQTLGQGPEFLTYFQNEAQLEKSRLLSDRFSAERPKGSFSTLEIQRTEQGDSAMYLCSSSSPPPGWGTDGYTFGSGTRLTVV.

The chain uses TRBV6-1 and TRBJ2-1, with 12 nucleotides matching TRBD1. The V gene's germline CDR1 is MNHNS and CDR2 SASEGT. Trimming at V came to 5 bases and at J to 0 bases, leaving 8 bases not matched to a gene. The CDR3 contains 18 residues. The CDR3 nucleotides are TGTGCCAGCAGTAAAGGGACAGGGGGCTCGAGCTCCTACAATGAGCAGTTCTTC. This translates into CASSKGTGGSSSYNEQFF.

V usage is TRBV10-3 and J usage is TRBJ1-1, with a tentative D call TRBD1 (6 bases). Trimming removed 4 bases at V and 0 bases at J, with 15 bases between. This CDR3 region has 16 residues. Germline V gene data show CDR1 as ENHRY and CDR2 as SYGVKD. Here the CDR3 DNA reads TGTGCCATCAGTGCAACGGGCCAGGGGATGAACACTGAAGCTTTCTTT. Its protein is CAISATGQGMNTEAFF.

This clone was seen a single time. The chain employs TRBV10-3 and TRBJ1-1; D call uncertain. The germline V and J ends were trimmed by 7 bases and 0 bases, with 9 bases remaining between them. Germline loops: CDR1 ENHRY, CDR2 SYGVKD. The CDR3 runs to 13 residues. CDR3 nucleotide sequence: TGTGCCATCAAGGGAGGGATGAACACTGAAGCTTTCTTT. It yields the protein CAIKGGMNTEAFF.

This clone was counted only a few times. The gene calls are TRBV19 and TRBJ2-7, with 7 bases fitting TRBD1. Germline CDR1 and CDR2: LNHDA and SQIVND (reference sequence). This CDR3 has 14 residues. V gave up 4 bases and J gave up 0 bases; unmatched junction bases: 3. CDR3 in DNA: TGTGCCAGTAGTACGACAGGGATCTCCTACGAGCAGTACTTC. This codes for CASSTTGISYEQYF.

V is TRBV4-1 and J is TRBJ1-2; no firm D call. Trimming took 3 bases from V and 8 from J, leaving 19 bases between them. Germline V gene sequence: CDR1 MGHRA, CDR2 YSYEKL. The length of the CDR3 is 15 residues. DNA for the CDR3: TGCGCCAGCAGCCATTCCCCGAGCGCGCCCGACGGCTACACCTTC. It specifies CASSHSPSAPDGYTF.

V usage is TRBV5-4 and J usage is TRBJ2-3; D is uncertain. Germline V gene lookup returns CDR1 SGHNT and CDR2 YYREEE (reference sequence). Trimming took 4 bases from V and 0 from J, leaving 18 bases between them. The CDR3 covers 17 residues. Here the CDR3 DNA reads TGTGCCAGCAGCCCCACTCCTGGGCTATCCAGCACAGATACGCAGTATTTT. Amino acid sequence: CASSPTPGLSSTDTQYF.

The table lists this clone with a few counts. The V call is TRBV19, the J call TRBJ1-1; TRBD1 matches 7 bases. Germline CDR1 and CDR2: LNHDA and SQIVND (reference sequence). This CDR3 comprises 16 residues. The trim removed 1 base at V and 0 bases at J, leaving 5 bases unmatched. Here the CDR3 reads CASSIGRGKMNTEAFF. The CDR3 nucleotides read TGTGCCAGTAGTATAGGCAGGGGGAAGATGAACACTGAAGCTTTCTTT.

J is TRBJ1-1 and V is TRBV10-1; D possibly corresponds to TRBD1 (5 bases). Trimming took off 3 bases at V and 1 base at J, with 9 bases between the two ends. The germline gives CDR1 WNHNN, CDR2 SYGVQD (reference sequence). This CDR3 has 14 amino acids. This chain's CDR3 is CASSESGGNTEAFF. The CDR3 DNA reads TGCGCCAGCAGTGAATCCGGGGGGAACACTGAAGCTTTCTTT.